This section outlines one T cell receptor (beta chain) sequence together with its context. TCRdb's table, derived via immunoSEQ multiplex PCR, lists solely in-frame clones and lacks some. The sample has tens of thousands of clones, 84% seen once. These data come from a study of blood T cell repertoires in COVID-19. Study-wide context: Specimens from acute and convalescent COVID-19 originated in the United States, Italy and Spain. T cells, B-cell-depleted T cells, or PBMCs supplied cDNA or gDNA.

The CDR3 extends over 14 amino acids. With 6 bases removed from V and 6 bases from J, the gap between germline ends came to 12 bases. Germline loops: CDR1 MDHEN, CDR2 SYDVKM. The source is a human donor in a cohort sampled during active COVID-19. Sequencing was carried out using peripheral blood. The chain combines TRBV28 with TRBJ1-6; D might be TRBD1 (5 bases). The CDR3 coding sequence is TGTGCCAGCAGGGGGGGTATGGCTAATTCACCCCTCCACTTT. Protein sequence: CASRGGMANSPLHF.